This T cell receptor (beta chain) was sequenced for a study of blood T cell repertoires in COVID-19. Profiling relied on immunoSEQ multiplex PCR, and the TCRdb table lists in-frame clones only, not all of them. The sample carries roughly 97,000 clones, approximately 89% recorded once. Trimming at V came to 8 bases and at J to 14 bases, leaving 14 bases not matched to a gene. The CDR3 is 13 residues long. Germline CDR1 is MNHEY and CDR2 is SVGAGI. The TCR sequence derives from a human donor in a cohort sampled during active COVID-19. The sequenced sample was peripheral blood. This chain joins TRBV6-5 and TRBJ2-3, with 9 bases matching TRBD2. CDR3 nucleotides: TGTGCCAGCGGCGAGGGACTAGCCTTTCCGCGGTATTTT. Protein: CASGEGLAFPRYF.